This T cell receptor beta chain originates from a study of T cells in Graves' hyperthyroidism and ophthalmopathy. Study-wide context: It was at initial diagnosis, before any treatment, that peripheral blood was collected.

Exclusion of patients followed from uncontrolled infection, other autoimmune disease, pregnancy or lactation. V shed 6 bases and J 3 bases; nucleotides not matched to a gene: 15. Germline-derived CDR1 and CDR2 are SNHLY and FYNNEI. CDR3 length equals 18 residues. RNA transcripts yielded amplified TCR beta CDR3 regions. The TCR CDR3 was amplified in a first-round RT-PCR using the HTBI primer set. One entry per CDR3 protein results from TCRdb running MiXCR on the multiplex PCR reads. The data show fewer than 700,000 distinct CDR3 sequences, approximately 17% seen once. This clonotype has a count of ten or more.

The TCR comes from a woman between 18 and 30 years old with Graves' ophthalmopathy. The sample consisted of blood. This chain uses TRBV2 with TRBJ2-2; 8 bases fit TRBD1. The CDR3 nucleotides are TGTGCCAGCAGCGCCATTCCTCCGGGACAGGTGGACACCGGGGAGCTGTTTTTT. Translating gives CASSAIPPGQVDTGELFF.